Here is one TCR beta chain with its context. This entry belongs to a study of Graves' ophthalmopathy and Graves' hyperthyroidism. Study-wide context: The term stable hyperthyroidism indicated an absence of ophthalmopathy within 18 months of follow-up.

CDR1 is SNHLY, CDR2 FYNNEI, per germline. V was shortened by 3 bases and J by 2 bases, with 20 bases between the two germline ends. This CDR3 is 17 amino acids long. Amplifying from RNA transcripts, the study obtained TCR beta CDR3 regions. HTBI primers were used in a first-round RT-PCR, which preceded a second-round multiplex PCR. TCRdb fed the multiplex PCR reads into MiXCR, producing one record per CDR3 protein. The data hold about 590,000 distinct CDR3 sequences, with under 45% observed a single time. The TCR comes from an adult man with Graves' hyperthyroidism. Sequences were obtained from peripheral blood or thyroid tissue (not recorded which). V and J are TRBV2 and TRBJ2-7, with TRBD2 as a possible D gene (8 bases). DNA for the CDR3: TGTGCCAGCAGTGAGACAGGGACTAGTTGGGCGACCTACGAGCAGTACTTC. As protein: CASSETGTSWATYEQYF.